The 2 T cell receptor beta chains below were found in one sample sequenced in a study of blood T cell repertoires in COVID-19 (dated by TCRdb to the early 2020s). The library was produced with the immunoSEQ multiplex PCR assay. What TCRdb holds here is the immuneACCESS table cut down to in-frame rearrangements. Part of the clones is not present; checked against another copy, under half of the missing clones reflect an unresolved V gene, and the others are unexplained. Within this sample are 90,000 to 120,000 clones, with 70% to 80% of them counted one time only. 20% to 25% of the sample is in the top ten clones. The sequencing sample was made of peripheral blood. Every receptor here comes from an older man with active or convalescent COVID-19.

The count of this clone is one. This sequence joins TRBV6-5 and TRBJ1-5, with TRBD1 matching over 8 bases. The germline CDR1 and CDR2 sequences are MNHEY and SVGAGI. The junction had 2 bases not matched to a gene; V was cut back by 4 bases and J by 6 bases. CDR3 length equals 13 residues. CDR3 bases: TGTGCCAGCAGTTGGGACAGGTTTCAGCCCCAGCATTTT. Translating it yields CASSWDRFQPQHF.

CDR3 bases: TGTGCCAGCAGCTTGGAAGGGGCTGGCAATCAGCCCCAGCATTTT. Translating it yields CASSLEGAGNQPQHF. The chain has TRBV5-5 and TRBJ1-5; weak D call: TRBD1 (5 bases). Germline values: CDR1 SGHKS, CDR2 YYEKEE (reference sequence). With 0 bases removed from V and 2 bases from J, the gap between germline ends came to 9 bases. The CDR3 has 15 amino acids.